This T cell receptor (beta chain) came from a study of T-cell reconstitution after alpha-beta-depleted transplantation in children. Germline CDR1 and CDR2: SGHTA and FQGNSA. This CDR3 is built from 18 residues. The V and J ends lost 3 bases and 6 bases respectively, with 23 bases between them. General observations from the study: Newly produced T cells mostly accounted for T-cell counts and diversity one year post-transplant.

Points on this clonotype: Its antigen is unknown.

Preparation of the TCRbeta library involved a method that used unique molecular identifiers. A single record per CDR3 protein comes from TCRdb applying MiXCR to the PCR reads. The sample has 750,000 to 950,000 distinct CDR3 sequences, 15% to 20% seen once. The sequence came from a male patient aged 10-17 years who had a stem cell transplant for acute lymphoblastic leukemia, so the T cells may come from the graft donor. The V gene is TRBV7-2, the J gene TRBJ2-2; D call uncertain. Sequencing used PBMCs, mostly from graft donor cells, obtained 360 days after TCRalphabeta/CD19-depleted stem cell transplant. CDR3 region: CASSLAPGGGLGSGELFF. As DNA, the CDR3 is TGTGCCAGCAGCTTGGCCCCCGGTGGTGGGCTGGGTTCCGGGGAGCTGTTTTTT.